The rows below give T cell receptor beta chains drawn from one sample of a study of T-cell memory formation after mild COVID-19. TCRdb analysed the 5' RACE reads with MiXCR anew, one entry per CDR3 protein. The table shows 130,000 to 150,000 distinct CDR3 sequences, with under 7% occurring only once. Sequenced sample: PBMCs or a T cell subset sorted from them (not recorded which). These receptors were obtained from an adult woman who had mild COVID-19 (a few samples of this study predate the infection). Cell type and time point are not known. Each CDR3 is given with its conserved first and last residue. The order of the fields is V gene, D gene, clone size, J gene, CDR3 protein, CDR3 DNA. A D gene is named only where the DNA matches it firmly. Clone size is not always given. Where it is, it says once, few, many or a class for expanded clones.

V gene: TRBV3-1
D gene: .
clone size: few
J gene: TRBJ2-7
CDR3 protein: CASSLLGNTYEQYF
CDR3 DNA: TGTGCCAGCAGCCTGCTGGGTAACACCTACGAGCAGTACTTC

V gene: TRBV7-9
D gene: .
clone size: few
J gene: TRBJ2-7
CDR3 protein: CASSSGRATLKRQYF
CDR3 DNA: TGTGCCAGCAGCTCGGGTCGCGCCACCCTCAAGCGGCAGTACTTC

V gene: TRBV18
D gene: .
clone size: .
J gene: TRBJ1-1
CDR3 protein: CASSPAGIHRLEAFF
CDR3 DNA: TGTGCCAGCTCACCCGCGGGGATTCATAGGTTGGAAGCTTTCTTT

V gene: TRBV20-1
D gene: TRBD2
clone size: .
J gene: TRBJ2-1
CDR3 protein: CSARGSSGTDYNEQFF
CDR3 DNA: TGCAGTGCTAGGGGGTCTAGCGGGACTGACTACAATGAGCAGTTCTTC

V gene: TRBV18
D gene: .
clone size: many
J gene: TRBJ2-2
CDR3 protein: CASSPGQNTGELFF
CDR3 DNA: TGTGCCAGCTCACCGGGACAGAACACCGGGGAGCTGTTTTTT

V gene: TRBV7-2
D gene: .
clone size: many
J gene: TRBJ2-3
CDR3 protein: CASSSSVSEGDTQYF
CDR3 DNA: TGTGCCAGCAGCTCCTCCGTGTCGGAAGGTGACACGCAGTATTTT

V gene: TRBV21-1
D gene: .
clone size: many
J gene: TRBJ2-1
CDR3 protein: CASSRTPGLAGGVPNEQFF
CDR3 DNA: TGTGCCAGCAGCAGAACCCCAGGACTAGCGGGGGGTGTACCTAATGAGCAGTTCTTC

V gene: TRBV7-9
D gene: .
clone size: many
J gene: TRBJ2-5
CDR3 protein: CASSPETVAQYF
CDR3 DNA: TGTGCCAGCAGCCCCGAGACCGTCGCCCAGTACTTC

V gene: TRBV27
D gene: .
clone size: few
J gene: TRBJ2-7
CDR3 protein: CASSLSGPYYEQYF
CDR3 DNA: TGTGCCAGCAGTTTATCTGGGCCCTACTACGAGCAGTACTTC

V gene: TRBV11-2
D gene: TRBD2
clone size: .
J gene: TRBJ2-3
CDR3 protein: CASSLALAGGVDTQYF
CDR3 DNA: TGTGCCAGCAGCTTAGCCCTAGCGGGGGGCGTAGATACGCAGTATTTT

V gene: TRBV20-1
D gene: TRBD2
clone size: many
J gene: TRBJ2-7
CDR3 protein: CSLLAGAGEQYF
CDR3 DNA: TGCAGTTTACTAGCGGGAGCAGGCGAGCAGTACTTC

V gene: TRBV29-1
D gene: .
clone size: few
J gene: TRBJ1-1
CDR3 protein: CSDMIGFF
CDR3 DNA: TGCAGCGATATGATAGGTTTCTTT

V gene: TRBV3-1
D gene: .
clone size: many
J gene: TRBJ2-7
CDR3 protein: CASSPTRASYEQYF
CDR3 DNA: TGTGCCAGCAGCCCAACTAGGGCTTCCTACGAGCAGTACTTC

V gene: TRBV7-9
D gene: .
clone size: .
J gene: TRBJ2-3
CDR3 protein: CASRDRTGGTQYF
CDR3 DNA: TGTGCCAGCAGGGACAGGACAGGAGGGACGCAGTATTTT

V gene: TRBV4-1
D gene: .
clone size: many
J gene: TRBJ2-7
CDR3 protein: CASSQVTLSSYEQYF
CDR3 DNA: TGCGCCAGCAGCCAAGTCACGCTCAGCTCCTACGAGCAGTACTTC